This T cell receptor (beta chain) was sequenced for a study of OX40 agonist ivuxolimab in advanced cancers. The overall study: Antecedent anti-PD-1, anti-PD-L1 or anti-CTLA-4 therapy was permissible, with around 40% having received some.

Germline CDR1 reads MNHNS; CDR2 reads SASEGT. The CDR3 has 16 amino acids. V was shortened by 4 bases and J by 0 bases, with 13 bases between the two germline ends. Overall study findings and caveats: Specificity for antigen went undetermined in the expanded peripheral T cells. The study found that CD8+ T cells averaged more expanded clones than CD4+.

Regarding this clone: Its target is not known.

The data were produced by immunoSEQ multiplex PCR, yet TCRdb's version contains in-frame clones alone and is incomplete. The data show tens of thousands of clones, with approximately 80% seen just once and more than 5.5% held by the top ten. The origin of this receptor is an adult with an advanced solid tumor such as melanoma, head and neck, liver or kidney cancer. This specimen was CD4+ or CD8+ T cells sorted from blood, taken in a trial of the OX40 agonist ivuxolimab. This chain uses TRBV6-1 with TRBJ1-3; D possibly corresponds to TRBD1 (6 bases). The CDR3 sequence: CASSAQTGGSGNTIYF. DNA for the CDR3: TGTGCCAGCAGTGCTCAGACAGGAGGCTCTGGAAACACCATATATTTT.